The 6 T cell receptor beta chains reported below all come from one sample, sequenced in a study of CD8+ T cells in alopecia areata. The sample's treatment: oral pan-JAK inhibitor, 5-10 mg twice daily. Extracted RNA was reverse transcribed, and the resulting cDNA served as sequencing template. TCRdb keeps only in-frame clones here, not all; method: immunoSEQ multiplex PCR. The data show around 100,000 clones, approximately 54% seen once. The sequencing here drew on CD8+ T cells sorted from blood, taken at week 24, from a patient treated with tofacitinib. The receptors stem from a human donor with alopecia areata.

The chain has TRBV10-3 and TRBJ1-2; D gene ambiguous. Germline V gene data show CDR1 as ENHRY and CDR2 as SYGVKD. V gave up 0 bases and J gave up 6 bases, with 5 bases separating them. This CDR3 spans 12 amino acids. The CDR3: CAISESRDGYTF. CDR3 bases: TGTGCCATCAGTGAGTCGAGAGATGGCTACACCTTC.

This chain uses TRBV7-9 with TRBJ2-7; D tentatively reads TRBD1 or TRBD2 (6 bases each). The V end was cut by 6 bases, the J end by 3 bases, with 15 bases between. Germline values: CDR1 SEHNR, CDR2 FQNEAQ (reference sequence). The CDR3 loop spans 14 amino acids. CDR3 region: CASSPRGPSYEQYF. CDR3 DNA: TGTGCCAGCAGTCCCCGGGGGCCGAGCTACGAGCAGTACTTC.

This chain uses TRBV5-6 with TRBJ2-5; a weak D match, TRBD2 (6 bases). The CDR3 contains 15 residues. The germline V and J ends were trimmed by 0 bases and 10 bases, with 19 bases remaining between them. From germline, CDR1 is SGHDT and CDR2 YYEEEE. The CDR3 region is CASSLERPPAGGQYF. The CDR3 DNA reads TGTGCCAGCAGCTTGGAGCGTCCCCCAGCCGGGGGCCAGTACTTC.

The chain recombines TRBV9 with TRBJ1-6, with TRBD1 identical over 7 bases. Germline V gene sequence: CDR1 SGDLS, CDR2 YYNGEE. The CDR3 contains 15 residues. V was pared by 0 bases and J by 3 bases, with 0 bases of the junction left unmatched. CDR3 sequence: CASSVGDSYNSPLHF. The DNA of the CDR3 is TGTGCCAGCAGCGTAGGGGACAGCTATAATTCACCCCTCCACTTT.

This clone turned up a few times. One junction end does not reproduce the germline sequence, and a read error may be involved. This chain connects TRBV27 to TRBJ2-1; 9 positions agree with TRBD1. The V gene's germline CDR1 is MNHEY and CDR2 SMNVEV (reference sequence). CDR3 length: 11 amino acids. The CDR3, as DNA: TGTGCCAGCAGTTATCGGGACAGGGCGATCTTC. Protein product: CASSYRDRAIF.

This chain connects TRBV6-5 to TRBJ1-5; D gene ambiguous. Looked up from germline, CDR1 is MNHEY and CDR2 is SVGAGI. Trimming pared 3 bases from V and 2 bases from J, leaving 5 bases between. The CDR3 extends over 13 amino acids. The CDR3 sequence is CASSYGGNQPQHF. In nucleotides, the CDR3 is TGTGCCAGCAGTTATGGAGGCAATCAGCCCCAGCATTTT.